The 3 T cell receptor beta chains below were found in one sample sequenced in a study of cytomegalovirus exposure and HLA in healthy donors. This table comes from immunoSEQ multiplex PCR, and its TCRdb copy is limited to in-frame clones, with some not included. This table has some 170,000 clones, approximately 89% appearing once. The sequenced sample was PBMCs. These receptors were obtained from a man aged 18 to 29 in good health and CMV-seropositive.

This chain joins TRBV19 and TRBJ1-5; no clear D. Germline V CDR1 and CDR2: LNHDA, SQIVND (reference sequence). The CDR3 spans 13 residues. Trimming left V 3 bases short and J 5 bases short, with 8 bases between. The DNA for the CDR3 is TGTGCCAGTAGTATTCCTCCAGATCAGCCCCAGCATTTT. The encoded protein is CASSIPPDQPQHF.

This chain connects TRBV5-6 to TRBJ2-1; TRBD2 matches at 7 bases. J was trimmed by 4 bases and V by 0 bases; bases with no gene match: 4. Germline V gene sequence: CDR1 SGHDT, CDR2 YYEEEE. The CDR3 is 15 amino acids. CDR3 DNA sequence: TGTGCCAGCAGCTTGGTTAGCGGGCCATACAATGAGCAGTTCTTC. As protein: CASSLVSGPYNEQFF. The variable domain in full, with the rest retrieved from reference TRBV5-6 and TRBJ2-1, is DAGVTQSPTHLIKTRGQQVTLRCSPKSGHDTVSWYQQALGQGPQFIFQYYEEEERQRGNFPDRFSGHQFPNYSSELNVNALLLGDSALYLCASSLVSGPYNEQFFGPGTRLTVL.

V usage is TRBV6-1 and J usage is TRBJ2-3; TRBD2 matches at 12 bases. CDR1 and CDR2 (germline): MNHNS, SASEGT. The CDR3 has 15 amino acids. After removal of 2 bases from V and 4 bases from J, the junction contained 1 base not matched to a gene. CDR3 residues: CASSELAGGPDTQYF. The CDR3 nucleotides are TGTGCCAGCAGTGAACTAGCGGGAGGGCCAGATACGCAGTATTTT.